Sequencing of this T cell receptor beta chain was carried out in a study of blood T cell repertoires in COVID-19. At the level of the study: The study drew acute and convalescent COVID-19 samples from the United States, Italy and Spain. T cells, B-cell-depleted T cells, or PBMCs provided the cDNA or gDNA that served as material.

This CDR3 is built from 15 residues. The germline gives CDR1 SGHRS, CDR2 YFSETQ. V lost 4 bases to trimming and J lost 3 bases; unmatched junction nucleotides: 7. Per the original data handling: Estimated nucleated cell counts came from reference gene primer amplification. Data came from immunoSEQ multiplex PCR; TCRdb stores just in-frame clones and leaves some out. V, J and clone size are taken as reported in that table, and D and trimming were inferred from the DNA itself. The profile covers roughly 60,000 clones, with 84% appearing a single time and about 6% taken by the ten largest. Input material: peripheral blood. The chain recombines TRBV5-1 with TRBJ1-1; 9 nucleotides line up with TRBD1. This TCR came from a woman aged 55 to 70 with acute or convalescent COVID-19. The CDR3 nucleotides are TGCGCCAGCAGCCCCGGGGACAGGGTCGACACTGAAGCTTTCTTT. The encoded protein is CASSPGDRVDTEAFF.